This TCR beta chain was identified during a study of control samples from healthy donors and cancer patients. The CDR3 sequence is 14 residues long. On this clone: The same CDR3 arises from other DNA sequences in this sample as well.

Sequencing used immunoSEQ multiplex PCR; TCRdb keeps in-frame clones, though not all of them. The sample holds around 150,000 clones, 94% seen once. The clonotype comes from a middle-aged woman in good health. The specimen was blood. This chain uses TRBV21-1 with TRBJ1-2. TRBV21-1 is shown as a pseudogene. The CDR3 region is CASSKGEGEGGYTF. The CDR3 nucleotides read TGTGCCAGCAGCAAAGGGGAAGGGGAGGGGGGCTACACCTTC.